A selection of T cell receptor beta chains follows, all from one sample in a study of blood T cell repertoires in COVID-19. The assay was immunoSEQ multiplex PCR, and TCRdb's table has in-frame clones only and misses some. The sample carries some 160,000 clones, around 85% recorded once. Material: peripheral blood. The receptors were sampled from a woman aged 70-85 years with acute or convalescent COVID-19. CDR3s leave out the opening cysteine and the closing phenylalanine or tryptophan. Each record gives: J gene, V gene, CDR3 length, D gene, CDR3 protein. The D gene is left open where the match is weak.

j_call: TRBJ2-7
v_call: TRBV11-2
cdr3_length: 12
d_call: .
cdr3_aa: ASSLSGKVYEQY

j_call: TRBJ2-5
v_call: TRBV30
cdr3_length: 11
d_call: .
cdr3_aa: AWSRDNQETQY

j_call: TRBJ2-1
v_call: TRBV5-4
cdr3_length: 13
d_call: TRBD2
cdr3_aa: ASSELAGGYNEQF

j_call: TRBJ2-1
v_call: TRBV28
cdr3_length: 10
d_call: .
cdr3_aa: ASSFRYNEQF

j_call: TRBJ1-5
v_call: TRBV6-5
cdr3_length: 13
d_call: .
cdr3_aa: ASSTTGQSNQPQH

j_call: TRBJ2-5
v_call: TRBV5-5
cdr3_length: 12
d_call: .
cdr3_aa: ASSFTGIQETQY

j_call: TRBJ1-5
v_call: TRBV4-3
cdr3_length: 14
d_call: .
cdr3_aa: ASSQDLRGGNQPQH

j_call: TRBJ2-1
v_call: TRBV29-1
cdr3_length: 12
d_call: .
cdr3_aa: SVVAAGWYNEQF

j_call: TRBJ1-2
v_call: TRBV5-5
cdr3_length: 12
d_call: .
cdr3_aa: ASSLERRQGPHL

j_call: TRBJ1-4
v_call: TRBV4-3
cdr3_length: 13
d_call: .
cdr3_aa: ASSQEGAPGEKLF

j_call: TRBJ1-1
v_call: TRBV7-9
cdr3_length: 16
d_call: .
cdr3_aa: ASSLFASIIEPNTEAF

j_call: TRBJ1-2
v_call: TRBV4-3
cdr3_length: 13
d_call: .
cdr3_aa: ASSQGKQGNYGYT

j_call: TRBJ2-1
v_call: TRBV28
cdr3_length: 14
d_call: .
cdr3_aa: ASSLKKPGQRNEQF

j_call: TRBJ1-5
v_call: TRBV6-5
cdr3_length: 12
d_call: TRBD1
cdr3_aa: ASRAGGSNQPQH

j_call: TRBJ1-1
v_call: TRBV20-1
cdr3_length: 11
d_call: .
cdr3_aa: SASVGGHTEAF

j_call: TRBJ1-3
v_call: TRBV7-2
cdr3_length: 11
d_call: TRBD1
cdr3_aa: ASSLGQLDTIY

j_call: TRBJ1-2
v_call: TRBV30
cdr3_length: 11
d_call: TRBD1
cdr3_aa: AWRTGAVHGYT

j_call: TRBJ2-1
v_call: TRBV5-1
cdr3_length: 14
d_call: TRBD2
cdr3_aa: ASSFTGLAEYNEQF

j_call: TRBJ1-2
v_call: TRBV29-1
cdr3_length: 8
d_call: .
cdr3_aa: SVEVGRSI

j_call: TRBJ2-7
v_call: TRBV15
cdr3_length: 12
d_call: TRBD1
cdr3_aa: ATSRGQGGYEQY

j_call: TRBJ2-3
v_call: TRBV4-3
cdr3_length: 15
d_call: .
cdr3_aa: ASSQGARVSSTDTQY

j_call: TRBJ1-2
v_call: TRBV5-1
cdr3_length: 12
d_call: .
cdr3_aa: ASSLVSDTPTGT

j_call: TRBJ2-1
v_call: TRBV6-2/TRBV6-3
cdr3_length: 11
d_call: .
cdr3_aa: ASSQHRDHEQF

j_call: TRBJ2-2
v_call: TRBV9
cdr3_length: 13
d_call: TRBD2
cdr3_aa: ASTLSGRADGELF

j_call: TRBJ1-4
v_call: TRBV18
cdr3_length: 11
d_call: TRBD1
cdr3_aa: ASSRDRDEKLF

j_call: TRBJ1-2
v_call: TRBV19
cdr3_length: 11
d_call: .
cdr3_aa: ASSPDGLYGYT

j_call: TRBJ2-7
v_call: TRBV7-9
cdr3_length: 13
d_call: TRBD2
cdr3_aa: ASSWGLAGTDEQY

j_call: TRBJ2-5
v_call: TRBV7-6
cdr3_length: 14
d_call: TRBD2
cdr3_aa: ASSSRLADHQETQY

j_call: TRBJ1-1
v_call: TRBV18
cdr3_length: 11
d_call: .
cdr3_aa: ASSPPGDTEAF

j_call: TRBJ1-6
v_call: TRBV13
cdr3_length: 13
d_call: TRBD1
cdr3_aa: ASSGGQGRNSPLH

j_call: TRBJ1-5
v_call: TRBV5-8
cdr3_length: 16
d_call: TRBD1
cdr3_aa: ASSPGQGMFGSNQPQH

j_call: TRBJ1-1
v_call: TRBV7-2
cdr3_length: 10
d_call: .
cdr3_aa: ASSQDRTEAF

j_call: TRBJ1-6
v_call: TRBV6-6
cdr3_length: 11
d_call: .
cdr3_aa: ASSGQGNSPLH

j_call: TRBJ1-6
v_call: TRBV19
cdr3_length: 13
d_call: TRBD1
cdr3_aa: ASTPTGGLNSPLH

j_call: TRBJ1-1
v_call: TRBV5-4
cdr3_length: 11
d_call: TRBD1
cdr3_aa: ASSLGQGPEAF

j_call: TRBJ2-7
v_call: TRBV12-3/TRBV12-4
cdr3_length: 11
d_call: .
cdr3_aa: ASSTGTNYEQY

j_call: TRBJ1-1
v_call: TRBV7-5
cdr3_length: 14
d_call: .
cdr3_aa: ARSPSGPFMNTEAF

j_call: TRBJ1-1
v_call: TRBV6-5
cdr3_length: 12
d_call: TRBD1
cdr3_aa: ASSLTGGETEAF

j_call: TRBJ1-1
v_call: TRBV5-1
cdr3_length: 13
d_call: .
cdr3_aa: ASRVEGTMNTEAF

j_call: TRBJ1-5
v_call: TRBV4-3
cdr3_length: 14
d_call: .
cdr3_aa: ASSQDRGVGNQPQH

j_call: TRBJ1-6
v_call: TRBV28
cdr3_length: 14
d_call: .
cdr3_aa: ASSLMRADLNSPLH

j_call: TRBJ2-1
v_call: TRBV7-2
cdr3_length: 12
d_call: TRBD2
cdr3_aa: ASSLWGLADGGV

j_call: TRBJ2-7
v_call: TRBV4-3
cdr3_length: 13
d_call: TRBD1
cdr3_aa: ASSQGLGQAYEQY

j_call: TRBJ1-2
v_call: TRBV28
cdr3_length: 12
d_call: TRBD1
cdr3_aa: ASSWGQETYGYT

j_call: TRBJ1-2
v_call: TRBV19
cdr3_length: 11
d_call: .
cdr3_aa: ASSSGTMYGYT

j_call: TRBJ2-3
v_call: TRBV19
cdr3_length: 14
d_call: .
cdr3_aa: ASSMSRGPYTDTQY

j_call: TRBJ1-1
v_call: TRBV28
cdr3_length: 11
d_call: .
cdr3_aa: ASSLGGTAYAF

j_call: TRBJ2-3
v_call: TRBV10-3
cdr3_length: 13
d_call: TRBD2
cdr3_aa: AIRSGDISTDTQY

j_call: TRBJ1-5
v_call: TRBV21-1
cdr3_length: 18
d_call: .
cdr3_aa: ASSKRRKGGGKYSNQPQH

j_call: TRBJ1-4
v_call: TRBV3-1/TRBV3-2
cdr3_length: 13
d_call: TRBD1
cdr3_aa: ASSESGTGNEKLF

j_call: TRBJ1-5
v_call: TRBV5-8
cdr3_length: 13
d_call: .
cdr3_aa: ASSLRWGGDRPQH

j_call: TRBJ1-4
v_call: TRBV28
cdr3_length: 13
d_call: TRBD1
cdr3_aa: ASSGRTGVGEKLF

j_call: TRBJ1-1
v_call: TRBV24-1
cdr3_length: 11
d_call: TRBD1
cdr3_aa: ATSGGGNTEAF

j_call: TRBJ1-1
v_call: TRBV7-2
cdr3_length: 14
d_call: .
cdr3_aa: ASSFHAPGMNTEAF

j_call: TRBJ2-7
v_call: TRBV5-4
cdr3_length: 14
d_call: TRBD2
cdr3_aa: ASSSSGLAGGHEQY

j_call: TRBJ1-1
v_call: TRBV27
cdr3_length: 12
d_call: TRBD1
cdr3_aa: ASSIGTGDTEAF

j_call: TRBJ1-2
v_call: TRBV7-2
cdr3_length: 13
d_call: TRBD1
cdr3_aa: ASSLFAGQEAGYT

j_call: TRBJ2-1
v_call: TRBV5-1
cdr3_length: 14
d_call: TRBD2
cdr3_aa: ASSKTSGSSYNEQF

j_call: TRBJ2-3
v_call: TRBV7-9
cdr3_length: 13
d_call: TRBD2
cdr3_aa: ASSRTSGAADTQY

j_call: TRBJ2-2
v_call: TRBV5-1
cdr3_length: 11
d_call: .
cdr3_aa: ASTKGDTGELF